These 8 T cell receptor beta chains were sequenced from one sample in a study of neoadjuvant anti-PD-1 for oral cavity cancer. Time point noted: after neoadjuvant nivolumab, at surgical resection. Using immunoSEQ multiplex PCR, the repertoire was profiled, and TCRdb retains in-frame clones only, with some absent. The sample includes 8,000 to 10,000 clones, roughly 57% seen only once; the top ten take about 4.5%. The material was PBMCs, obtained after nivolumab (anti-PD-1) treatment. The receptors derive from a person aged 40 to 85 with oral cavity squamous cell carcinoma.

The V call is TRBV9, the J call TRBJ2-2; a possible D gene is TRBD2 (6 bases). Per the germline V gene, CDR1 is SGDLS and CDR2 is YYNGEE. The CDR3 contains 16 residues. V was shortened by 2 bases and J by 5 bases, with 16 bases between the two germline ends. The CDR3 nucleotides are TGTGCCAGCAGCGTCCTCTCGGGAGAAGTAACCGGGGAGCTGTTTTTT. Protein product: CASSVLSGEVTGELFF.

The V call is TRBV2, the J call TRBJ1-4, with 8 bases that match TRBD1. V was clipped by 6 bases and J by 4 bases; unmatched bases: 7. The CDR3 runs 15 residues. CDR1 SNHLY and CDR2 FYNNEI come from the germline V gene. The CDR3 region is CASSKTGAYNEKLFF. The CDR3 region has the DNA TGTGCCAGCAGCAAGACAGGGGCTTATAATGAAAAACTGTTTTTT.

This chain connects TRBV19 to TRBJ2-2; D remains unclear. Between the trimmed V and J ends, which lost 10 bases and 5 bases, there was a span of 11 bases. The germline gives CDR1 LNHDA, CDR2 SQIVND (reference sequence). This CDR3 is 12 amino acids long. CDR3 loop: CATRQWTGELFF. DNA of the CDR3: TGTGCCACCCGCCAGTGGACCGGGGAGCTGTTTTTT.

The V and J genes are TRBV7-9 and TRBJ1-2, with D possibly TRBD1 on 5 matching bases. Deletions cut 3 bases from V and 6 bases from J, with 11 bases between. This CDR3 is 13 amino acids long. The germline gives CDR1 SEHNR, CDR2 FQNEAQ (reference sequence). CDR3 loop: CASSLGGGNGYTF. CDR3 DNA: TGTGCCAGCAGCTTGGGGGGAGGGAATGGCTACACCTTC. Complete variable domain (other parts from reference TRBV7-9 and TRBJ1-2): DTGVSQNPRHKITKRGQNVTFRCDPISEHNRLYWYRQTLGQGPEFLTYFQNEAQLEKSRLLSDRFSAERPKGSFSTLEIQRTEQGDSAMYLCASSLGGGNGYTFGSGTRLTVV.

There are a few counts of this clone. The J gene is TRBJ1-1, the V gene TRBV2; TRBD1 matches at 7 bases. The CDR3 length is 13 residues. The V segment lost 3 bases and the J segment 7 bases; nucleotides outside the gene matches: 5. Germline values: CDR1 SNHLY, CDR2 FYNNEI. The CDR3 DNA reads TGTGCCAGCAGTGAGGGACAGACGAATGAAGCTTTCTTT. It is translated as CASSEGQTNEAFF.

V is TRBV27 and J is TRBJ2-7, with TRBD2 matching over 13 bases. There are 15 residues in the CDR3. The ends lost 6 bases at V and 12 bases at J; junction bases unmatched: 14. CDR1 MNHEY and CDR2 SMNVEV come from the germline V gene (reference sequence). CDR3 in amino acids: CASSRDGLAGEMAYF. CDR3 sequence (DNA): TGTGCCAGCAGCCGAGACGGACTAGCGGGAGAGATGGCGTACTTC.

This clone was seen only a few times. The chain couples TRBV2 to TRBJ2-5; 15 bases line up with TRBD2. The length of the CDR3 is 17 residues. Germline values: CDR1 SNHLY, CDR2 FYNNEI. J lost 5 bases, V lost 1 base, and 5 bases had no gene match. The CDR3 region has the DNA TGTGCCAGCAGTGAAGGGACTAGCGGGAGGGCCTGGGAGACCCAGTACTTC. Protein product: CASSEGTSGRAWETQYF.

V and J are TRBV2 and TRBJ2-3; D not resolved. V shed 7 bases and J shed 1 base, with 9 bases lying between them. This CDR3 has 13 residues. Germline assignment: CDR1 SNHLY and CDR2 FYNNEI. The CDR3 region has the DNA TGTGCCAGCAAAGCGACGGGCACAGATACGCAGTATTTT. Translation gives CASKATGTDTQYF.